This T cell receptor (beta chain) is drawn from a study of T cell responses to AZD1222 COVID-19 vaccine (dated by TCRdb to about 2021). Regarding the complete study: A total of about 250 trial participants underwent TCR sequencing, of whom roughly 210 had received two doses of AZD1222 and about 25 had received two doses of the MenACWY control vaccine. Enrollment into the trials was organized by age into subgroups of 18-55, 56-69 and 70-plus years, and those subgroups contained about 150, 27 and 61 TCR-sequenced participants, respectively.

Results the study describes overall, beyond this receptor: Because no samples from the day 14 peak response were available, repertoires could be characterized only after the peak T cell response. The 56-69-year group was small, and its depth increase did not reach significance, likely because of low power. Conclusions about previously exposed vaccinees were limited because only six AZD1222 recipients were SARS-CoV-2 seropositive at baseline. The whole spike protein was spanned by vaccine-associated CD4 TCRs, and dominant responses were seen in regions 160-218 and 743-854. A significant rise in spike-specific TCR breadth and depth was observed after two AZD1222 doses relative to day 0 and relative to MenACWY recipients. Participants were mostly white British and included more females than males, and it was suggested by the authors that clonal diversity may have been underestimated. Nearly half of unique spike-specific TCRs reportedly recognized epitopes outside regions mutated in the B.1.351 and B.1.1.7 variants.

The CDR3 regions of human TCRbeta chains were subjected to immunosequencing. For the original study's pipeline: Repertoire TCRs were matched against a reference library of SARS-CoV-2-specific TCRs generated with the MIRA antigen-specificity platform. Breadth was defined as the fraction of unique TCRs that were SARS-CoV-2-associated. Depth was defined as the fraction of total T cells that were SARS-CoV-2-associated. Using the MIRA data, every spike-specific TCR was mapped to the spike region that the TCR reacted to and assigned to either a CD4 or a CD8 class. Log10-transformed breadth and depth values were compared by one-way ANOVA with Sidak's multiple comparisons tests. TCRdb took over this immuneACCESS table, retaining in-frame rearrangements with V and J assigned. Such tables are incomplete; in checked studies, under half of the missing clones stem from an unresolved V gene, and the remainder is unexplained. The DNA was the basis for D and trimming; V, J and clone size are from that table. The sample table contains approximately 110,000 clones; only one count was recorded for 88% of them. The ten top clones hold approximately 6.9% of the sample.

As concerns this clone: The clone's antigen remains unknown. No much larger clonotype is one base removed from it; base qualities were not supplied.

Taken from cysteine to phenylalanine, the CDR3 has 14 residues. The entry retains the CDR3 DNA only, 42 bases that are in frame from base 1. V is clipped by 2 bases and J by 7 bases, and the sequence between their germline boundaries is 11 bases long. The germline V gene (reference sequence) sets CDR1 to LGHDT and CDR2 to YNNKEL. Interpreted using the paper, the time point label stands for: about 28 days (+/-7) after the second vaccine dose. AZD1222 recipients given second doses at about 4 weeks or at about 12 weeks were pooled, since spike-specific TCR depth and breadth were not found to differ between the two schedules. Samples from vaccinated people were obtained from the UK trials COV001 and COV002, which included a single-blind randomized controlled phase 2/3 trial of AZD1222 (ChAdOx1 nCoV-19) in healthy adults. For TCRbeta chain sequencing, PBMC samples were collected from trial participants at day 0 and at day 28 after the second dose.

This receptor chain uses TRBV3-1 (or the pseudogene TRBV3-2) and TRBJ1-4, and TRBD1 may be the D gene, going by 6 matching bases. The clonotype originates from an adult who received the AZD1222 COVID-19 vaccine. The sequences come from peripheral blood, collected 28 days after the second AZD1222 dose. The CDR3 reads as follows: CASSQTGTTEKLFF. The DNA reads TGTGCCAGCAGCCAAACCGGGACAACTGAAAAACTGTTTTTT.